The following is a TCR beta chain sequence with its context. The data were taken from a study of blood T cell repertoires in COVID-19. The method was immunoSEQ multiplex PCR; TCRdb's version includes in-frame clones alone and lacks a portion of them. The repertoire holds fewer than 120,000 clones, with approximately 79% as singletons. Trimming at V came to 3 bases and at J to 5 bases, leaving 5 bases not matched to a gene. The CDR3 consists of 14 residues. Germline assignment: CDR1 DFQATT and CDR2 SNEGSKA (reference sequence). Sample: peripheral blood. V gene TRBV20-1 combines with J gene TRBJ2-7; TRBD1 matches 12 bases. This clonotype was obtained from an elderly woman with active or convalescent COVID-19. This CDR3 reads CSASVGTGGHEQYF. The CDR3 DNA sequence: TGCAGTGCTAGTGTAGGGACAGGGGGCCACGAGCAGTACTTC.